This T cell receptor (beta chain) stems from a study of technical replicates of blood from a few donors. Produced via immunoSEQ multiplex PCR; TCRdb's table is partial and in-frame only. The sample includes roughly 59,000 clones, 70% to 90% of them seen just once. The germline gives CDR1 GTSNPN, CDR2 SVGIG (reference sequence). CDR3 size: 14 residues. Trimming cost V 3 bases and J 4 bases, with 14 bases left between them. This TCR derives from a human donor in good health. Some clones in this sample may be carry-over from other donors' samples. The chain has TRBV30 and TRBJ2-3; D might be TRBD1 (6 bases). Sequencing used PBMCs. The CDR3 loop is CAWSPGTWPDTQYF. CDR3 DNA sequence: TGTGCCTGGAGCCCCGGGACATGGCCAGATACGCAGTATTTT.